These 8 T cell receptor beta chains came from one sample sequenced in a study of blood T cells in healthy people across ages. For the second PCR, which ran for about 7 to 12 cycles, a sample-barcoded 5' primer and a J-beta primer mix were used. TCRdb processed the 5' RACE reads anew with MiXCR; each CDR3 protein has one entry. This sample carries 500,000 to 600,000 distinct CDR3 sequences, 27% of them seen once, and the ten largest clones take 15% to 20%. Sequencing used blood. These receptor sequences come from a woman between 65 and 79 years old in good health.

This clonotype was found a few times. The V and J genes are TRBV10-3 and TRBJ2-2; a possible D gene is TRBD1 (6 bases). V was pared by 0 bases and J by 3 bases, with 17 bases between. CDR3 length: 18 amino acids. The germline CDR1 and CDR2 sequences are ENHRY and SYGVKD. This CDR3 is CAISESSVRTGYTGELFF. CDR3 sequence (DNA): TGTGCCATCAGTGAGTCCTCCGTCCGAACAGGGTACACCGGGGAGCTGTTTTTT.

The CDR3 DNA follows: TGCAGTGCTAGAGGGGGCTACGGACCTACCCGGCAAGAGACCCAGTACTTC. This gives the protein CSARGGYGPTRQETQYF. The chain employs TRBV20-1 and TRBJ2-5; D is perhaps TRBD1 (5 bases). The CDR3 is made up of 17 amino acids. Per germline, CDR1 DFQATT and CDR2 SNEGSKA (reference sequence). V shed 1 base and J shed 2 bases, with 20 bases lying between them.

This chain connects TRBV28 to TRBJ1-1; TRBD1 matches at 7 bases. Germline V lookup: CDR1 MDHEN, CDR2 SYDVKM. V was clipped by 3 bases and J by 2 bases; unmatched bases: 12. This CDR3 comprises 17 residues. CDR3 region: CASSLRTGRRTNTEAFF. CDR3 in DNA: TGTGCCAGCAGTTTGCGGACAGGCAGAAGGACCAACACTGAAGCTTTCTTT. Based on the CDR3 plus reference TRBV28 and TRBJ1-1, the full variable domain is DVKVTQSSRYLVKRTGEKVFLECVQDMDHENMFWYRQDPGLGLRLIYFSYDVKMKEKGDIPEGYSVSREKKERFSLILESASTNQTSMYLCASSLRTGRRTNTEAFFGQGTRLTVV.

The J gene is TRBJ1-4, the V gene TRBV12-5; D not resolved. CDR3 length equals 15 residues. Germline V CDR1 and CDR2: LGHNT, FRNRAP. V gave up 9 bases and J gave up 5 bases, with 19 bases separating them. CDR3 amino acids: CASASLVSWNEKLFF. The DNA for the CDR3 is TGTGCTAGCGCCTCTCTTGTTAGTTGGAATGAAAAACTGTTTTTT.

The V gene is TRBV5-1, the J gene TRBJ2-1; D may be TRBD1 (5 bases). The CDR3 totals 15 residues. From germline, CDR1 is SGHRS and CDR2 YFSETQ. V was shortened by 4 bases and J by 6 bases, with 17 bases between the two germline ends. The CDR3 nucleotides are TGCGCCAGCAGCCTGGGGCAGGGTAACCCCAATGAGCAGTTCTTC. Translating it yields CASSLGQGNPNEQFF.

V gene TRBV4-2 combines with J gene TRBJ2-5; D is perhaps TRBD2 (5 bases). Looked up from germline, CDR1 is LGHNA and CDR2 is YNFKEQ. This CDR3 region has 13 residues. The V end lost 2 bases, the J end lost 5 bases, and 9 bases lay between the germline ends. CDR3 loop: CASSQTREETQYF. CDR3 coding DNA: TGTGCCAGCAGCCAAACTAGAGAGGAGACCCAGTACTTC.

This chain uses TRBV5-1 with TRBJ2-5; tentatively, D is TRBD2 (5 bases). This CDR3 is 13 amino acids long. The V gene's germline CDR1 is SGHRS and CDR2 YFSETQ. Between the trimmed V and J ends, which lost 4 bases and 5 bases, there was a span of 12 bases. Written as DNA, the CDR3 is TGCGCCAGCAGCATCGGACTTCGGGAGACCCAGTACTTC. This sequence encodes CASSIGLRETQYF. Drawing the rest from reference TRBV5-1 and TRBJ2-5, the complete variable domain is KAGVTQTPRYLIKTRGQQVTLSCSPISGHRSVSWYQQTPGQGLQFLFEYFSETQRNKGNFPGRFSGRQFSNSRSEMNVSTLELGDSALYLCASSIGLRETQYFGPGTRLLVL.

The table lists this clonotype with a few counts. The J gene is TRBJ2-1, the V gene TRBV14; no clear D. Near its end, the DNA agrees better with TRBJ2-5, so the J call may be wrong. This CDR3 comprises 13 residues. Looked up from germline, CDR1 is SGHDN and CDR2 is FVKESK. CDR3 loop: CASSQNRQETQYF. The CDR3 DNA sequence: TGTGCCAGCAGCCAAAACCGACAAGAGACCCAGTACTTC.